Shown below are 23 T cell receptor beta chains from a single sample sequenced in a study of tumor-infiltrating lymphocytes in primary liver carcinoma (TCRdb year 2017). Blood RNA was extracted from unsorted whole blood with TRIzol reagent; germline DNA came from the DNeasy Blood & Tissue kit. The sequencing machine was an Illumina HiSeq 2500. Starting from 450 to 500 ng total RNA, TCRbeta-specific cDNA was produced by reverse transcription with a constant-region primer and ProtoScript II reverse transcriptase. Three nested multiplex PCR rounds, following a slightly modified ARM-PCR procedure, were used to build the TCRbeta libraries. Each of the first two PCR rounds ran for roughly 11 cycles and used multiplex TRBV1-TRBV30 forward primers together with a Cbeta reverse primer. TCRdb trimmed public reads at Q25 via fastp, called clones via MiXCR and kept in-frame beta chains. Every CDR3 protein is listed once, alongside the most common genes and DNA of its rows. The sample table lists about 200,000 distinct CDR3 sequences, less than 70% of them with a count of one. The top ten hold roughly 7% of the sample.

Sequencing was done on a sample of peripheral blood. The receptors shown here come from a woman between 55 and 75 years old with primary liver carcinoma and hepatitis B virus infection.

The chain uses TRBV7-6 and TRBJ2-7; D not resolved. The CDR3 length is 14 residues. Germline-derived CDR1 and CDR2 are SGHVS and FNYEAQ. Trimming took off 1 base at V and 5 bases at J, with 12 bases between the two ends. The CDR3 DNA reads as TGTGCCAGCAGCTTAGGTCCTGGGGTCCACGAGCAGTACTTC. Protein: CASSLGPGVHEQYF.

Details on this clonotype: Compared with germline, one end of the junction differs, possibly owing to a read error. The V gene is TRBV5-1, the J gene TRBJ1-1; TRBD1 matches at 10 bases. Per the germline V gene, CDR1 is SGHRS and CDR2 is YFSETQ. This CDR3 is 14 amino acids long. CDR3 loop: CASSFGTGVTGAFF. The CDR3 nucleotides read TGCGCCAGCAGCTTCGGGACAGGGGTCACTGGAGCTTTCTTT.

The chain uses TRBV4-2 and TRBJ2-3, with D tentatively TRBD2 (6 bases). Trimming removed 0 bases at V and 5 bases at J, with 12 bases between. Germline-derived CDR1 and CDR2 are LGHNA and YNFKEQ. The CDR3 is 15 amino acids. DNA of the CDR3: TGTGCCAGCAGCCAAGACCCAGGAGGGGTAGATACGCAGTATTTT. Its protein is CASSQDPGGVDTQYF.

A word on this clonotype: The conserved closing phenylalanine or tryptophan is absent in this CDR3, likely reflecting a read error. The DNA is left out, because the CDR3 cannot be placed on it with certainty; the CDR3 is given as TCRdb lists it. V is TRBV11-2 and J is TRBJ1-3; the tabulated D call, TRBD1, remains unverified against the DNA. Germline CDR1 reads SGHAT; CDR2 reads FQNNGV. The CDR3 is 16 residues long, counting both termini. The CDR3 sequence is CASSTGSPYSGNTIYS.

As to this clonotype: Being one base from a much bigger clone, this may be a read error. The CDR3 DNA reads TGTGCCGTTCGGGACTCCGGGCATGAGACCCAGTACTTC. It yields the protein CAVRDSGHETQYF. The rearrangement links TRBV10-3 to TRBJ2-5; possible D gene TRBD2, 6 bases. Germline CDR1 and CDR2: ENHRY and SYGVKD. V was pared by 11 bases and J by 5 bases, with 18 bases between. The CDR3 has 13 residues.

This chain uses TRBV4-1 with TRBJ2-1; D is unresolved. In germline, CDR1 is MGHRA, CDR2 YSYEKL. V was pared by 1 base and J by 0 bases, with 7 bases between. This CDR3 has 15 residues. Here the CDR3 DNA reads TGCGCCAGCAGCCAAGCGCCCAGCTCCTACAATGAGCAGTTCTTC. Amino acids: CASSQAPSSYNEQFF.

Worth noting for this clonotype: The missing conserved phenylalanine or tryptophan at the end of this CDR3 makes a read error likely. The chain recombines TRBV11-2 with TRBJ2-3; D is unclear. CDR3 length: 15 residues. From germline, CDR1 is SGHAT and CDR2 FQNNGV. The V end lost 2 bases, the J end lost 2 bases, and 11 bases lay between the germline ends. In DNA form, the CDR3 reads TGTGCCAGCAGCTTACTTGCTAGGTCCACAGATACGCAGTATCTT. This gives the protein CASSLLARSTDTQYL.

The rearrangement uses TRBV29-1 and TRBJ2-5, with D perhaps given as TRBD1 or TRBD2 (5 bases each). Germline V CDR1 and CDR2: SQVTM, ANQGSEA. The germline V and J ends were trimmed by 1 base and 10 bases, with 19 bases remaining between them. The CDR3 contains 14 residues. The CDR3 here is CSVEAVCGWGSQYF. The CDR3 DNA reads TGCAGCGTTGAAGCAGTGTGCGGGTGGGGGAGCCAGTACTTC.

A single count supports this clonotype. As the CDR3 is not closed by the conserved phenylalanine or tryptophan, this likely results from a read error. The V call is TRBV28, the J call TRBJ2-3, with TRBD1 identical over 9 bases. Unmatched junction bases numbered 14, after V lost 6 bases and J lost 1 base. Germline V CDR1 and CDR2: MDHEN, SYDVKM. This CDR3 has 18 amino acids. The CDR3 loop is CASSSYWRTGVGTDTQYV. In nucleotides, the CDR3 is TGTGCCAGCAGCTCTTACTGGCGGACAGGGGTCGGCACAGATACGCAGTATGTT.

The V gene is TRBV7-9, the J gene TRBJ2-1, with 12 bases aligning to TRBD2. The CDR3 totals 15 residues. Per the germline V gene, CDR1 is SEHNR and CDR2 is FQNEAQ (reference sequence). V shed 3 bases and J 7 bases; nucleotides not matched to a gene: 4. The DNA of the CDR3 is TGTGCCAGCAGCTTGACTAGCGGGAGTGCAAATGAGCAGTTCTTC. Translation: CASSLTSGSANEQFF.

The chain employs TRBV29-1 and TRBJ2-5; D gene unclear. V lost 2 bases to trimming and J lost 14 bases, with 15 bases between them. This CDR3 contains 11 residues. From germline, CDR1 is SQVTM and CDR2 ANQGSEA. In nucleotides, the CDR3 is TGCAGCGTTGAATGGGGTCGATACCAATACTTC. Residues: CSVEWGRYQYF.

This clonotype was found a few times. This chain links TRBV30 with TRBJ2-7; D remains ambiguous. CDR1 GTSNPN and CDR2 SVGIG come from the germline V gene (reference sequence). Trimming pared 2 bases from V and 0 bases from J, leaving 14 bases between. This CDR3 region has 15 residues. CDR3 amino acids: CAWSRPRGPSYEQYF. DNA of the CDR3: TGTGCCTGGAGTCGCCCACGAGGCCCCTCCTACGAGCAGTACTTC. The whole variable domain, filled in from reference TRBV30 and TRBJ2-7, reads SQTIHQWPATLVQPVGSPLSLECTVEGTSNPNLYWYRQAAGRGLQLLFYSVGIGQISSEVPQNLSASRPQDRQFILSSKKLLLSDSGFYLCAWSRPRGPSYEQYFGPGTRLTVT.

With respect to this clonotype: Since the CDR3 does not end with the conserved phenylalanine or tryptophan, this likely comes from a read error. The gene calls are TRBV11-2 and TRBJ1-3; unclear D gene. CDR3 length: 14 amino acids. The germline CDR1 and CDR2 sequences are SGHAT and FQNNGV. This CDR3 reads CTSSLGVSGNTIYS. The CDR3 region has the DNA TGTACCAGCAGCCTAGGAGTCTCTGGAAACACCATATATTCT.

This clonotype showed up many times. In DNA, the CDR3 is TGTGCCAGCAGCGGTGGCGGGATCCTAGCGGGAGAGTCTTATGAGCAGTACTTC. It yields the protein CASSGGGILAGESYEQYF. The rearrangement links TRBV11-3 to TRBJ2-7; 10 bases are a match to TRBD2. The CDR3 has 18 amino acids. With 5 bases clipped from V and 7 bases from J, the junction kept 20 bases outside the gene matches. Germline loops: CDR1 SGHNT, CDR2 YENEEA. Full variable domain (rest looked up from reference TRBV11-3 and TRBJ2-7): EAGVVQSPRYKIIEKKQPVAFWCNPISGHNTLYWYLQNLGQGPELLIRYENEEAVDDSQLPKDRFSAERLKGVDSTLKIQPAELGDSAVYLCASSGGGILAGESYEQYFGPGTRLTVT.

Concerning this clonotype: Since a much larger clone is just one base distant, this may be a read error. The rearrangement uses TRBV7-9 and TRBJ2-7, with D maybe TRBD2 (5 bases). Germline CDR1 SEHNR, CDR2 FQNEAQ (reference sequence). The CDR3 consists of 15 residues. The CDR3 nucleotides read TGTACCAGCAGCTTTGGTCCCGTCGGGGCCTACGAGCAGTACTTC. This gives the protein CTSSFGPVGAYEQYF.

The sample holds a few counts of this clonotype. This chain connects TRBV7-9 to TRBJ2-3, with TRBD2 matching 9 bases. The V gene end was trimmed by 5 bases and the J gene end by 2 bases; junction bases not matched to a gene: 8. The CDR3 covers 16 residues. Germline V gene lookup returns CDR1 SEHNR and CDR2 FQNEAQ (reference sequence). CDR3 nucleotide sequence: TGTGCCAGCAGCGACATCACTAGCGGGTCCACAGATACGCAGTATTTT. Translating gives CASSDITSGSTDTQYF.

A word on this clonotype: Since a much larger clone is just one base distant, this may be a read error. The chain joins TRBV6-1 to TRBJ2-5; 8 bases match TRBD2. This CDR3 has 16 residues. The germline V gene has CDR1 MNHNS and CDR2 SASEGT. V shed 8 bases and J 2 bases; nucleotides not matched to a gene: 13. CDR3 in amino acids: CASAEAPGLEQETQYF. The CDR3 DNA reads as TGTGCCAGCGCGGAAGCGCCGGGACTAGAGCAAGAGACCCAGTACTTC.

As concerns this clonotype: Given the absence of the conserved phenylalanine or tryptophan at the CDR3 end, a read error is likely. The chain couples TRBV12-3 or TRBV12-4 to TRBJ2-6, with 7 positions matching TRBD1. Trimming at V came to 3 bases and at J to 3 bases, leaving 8 bases not matched to a gene. This CDR3 region has 17 residues. The CDR3 region is CASSFAPQGVGANVLTI. Written as DNA, the CDR3 is TGTGCCAGCAGTTTCGCTCCCCAGGGGGTTGGGGCCAACGTCCTGACTATC.

Of note for this clonotype: Given a much more abundant clone one base away, this may be a read error. The rearrangement uses TRBV28 and TRBJ2-7, with D perhaps assigned TRBD1 or TRBD2 (5 bases each). The germline CDR1 and CDR2 sequences are MDHEN and SYDVKM. The CDR3 runs 15 residues. The CDR3 is CTSSTTAGTVYEQYF. For the CDR3, the DNA is TGTACCAGCAGTACTACCGCCGGGACGGTCTACGAGCAGTACTTC.

As to this clonotype: One junction end disagrees with the germline gene, perhaps due to a read error. The rearrangement uses TRBV11-2 and TRBJ2-1, with D unresolved. CDR1 is SGHAT, CDR2 FQNNGV, per germline. There are 16 residues in the CDR3. CDR3 in amino acids: CAGSLEMGLPYNEQFF. The CDR3, as DNA: TGTGCCGGCAGCTTAGAAATGGGATTGCCCTACAATGAACAGTTCTTC. Using reference TRBV11-2 and TRBJ2-1 for the parts outside the CDR3, the full variable domain is EAGVAQSPRYKIIEKRQSVAFWCNPISGHATLYWYQQILGQGPKLLIQFQNNGVVDDSQLPKDRFSAERLKGVDSTLKIQPAKLEDSAVYLCAGSLEMGLPYNEQFFGPGTRLTVL.

About this clonotype itself: Mismatch with germline at one junction end may stem from a read error. The chain carries TRBV4-2 and TRBJ2-6; the D gene is possibly TRBD1 (5 bases). Germline CDR1 reads LGHNA; CDR2 reads YNFKEQ. The CDR3 length is 18 residues. In DNA, the CDR3 is TGTGCCTGCAGCCAAGCCGGACCCAGGGTGTCTGGGGCCAACGTCCTGACTTTC. Protein sequence: CACSQAGPRVSGANVLTF.

The J gene is TRBJ2-3, the V gene TRBV11-2; 7 positions agree with TRBD1. This CDR3 is built from 16 residues. CDR1 is SGHAT, CDR2 FQNNGV, per germline. Trimming took 3 bases from V and 5 from J; bases not matched to a gene: 11. CDR3 sequence: CASSLQTGSCIDTQYF. The CDR3 bases are TGTGCCAGCAGCTTGCAGACAGGGTCTTGCATAGATACGCAGTATTTT.

A note on this clonotype: A much larger clonotype is one base distant, so this may be a read error. This chain connects TRBV12-3 or TRBV12-4 to TRBJ1-1, with D maybe TRBD1 (6 bases). V gave up 7 bases and J gave up 1 base, with 16 bases separating them. The CDR3 is 15 residues long. Here the CDR3 reads CASNPRQGWNTEAFF. The CDR3 DNA follows: TGTGCCAGCAACCCTAGGCAGGGGTGGAACACTGAAGCTTTCTTT.